This T cell receptor (beta chain) was sequenced in a study of cytotoxic CD8 clonotypes in ibrutinib-treated CLL. The overall study: Specimens for response were gathered following a median 12 months of therapy, spanning 6 to 36.

Study conclusions and caveats: Timing of sampling differed between sustained-remission and progressing patients.

Germline V lookup: CDR1 LNHDA, CDR2 SQIVND (reference sequence). CDR3 size: 14 residues. J lost 0 bases, V lost 8 bases, and 5 bases had no gene match. The table lists this clone with a count of one. Its specificity is unknown. Deep sequencing aimed at 1 in 200,000 to 1 in 1 million T cells' resolution. Sequenced by immunoSEQ multiplex PCR; TCRdb stores in-frame clones only, minus some. The data show hundreds of thousands of clones, 70% seen once. Libraries of TCR beta were made from approximately 2 micrograms of genomic DNA that came from cryopreserved PBMCs. The chain uses TRBV19 and TRBJ2-3, with 7 positions matching TRBD1. The sequencing here drew on PBMCs, taken after 24 months of ibrutinib treatment. The source of this sequence is a human donor with chronic lymphocytic leukemia. As DNA, the CDR3 is TGTGCCAGTGGGCCGGGACAGAGCACAGATACGCAGTATTTT. Amino acid sequence: CASGPGQSTDTQYF. The full variable domain, completed using reference TRBV19 and TRBJ2-3, is DGGITQSPKYLFRKEGQNVTLSCEQNLNHDAMYWYRQDPGQGLRLIYYSQIVNDFQKGDIAEGYSVSREKKESFPLTVTSAQKNPTAFYLCASGPGQSTDTQYFGPGTRLTVL.